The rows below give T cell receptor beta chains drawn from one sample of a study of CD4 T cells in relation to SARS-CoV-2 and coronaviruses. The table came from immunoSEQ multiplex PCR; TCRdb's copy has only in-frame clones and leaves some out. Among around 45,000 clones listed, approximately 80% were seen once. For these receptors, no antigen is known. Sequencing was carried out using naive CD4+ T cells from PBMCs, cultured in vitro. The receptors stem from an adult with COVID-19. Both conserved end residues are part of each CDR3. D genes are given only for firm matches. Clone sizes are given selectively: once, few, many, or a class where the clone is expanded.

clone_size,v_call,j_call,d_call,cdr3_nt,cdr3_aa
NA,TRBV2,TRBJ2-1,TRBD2,TGTGCCAGCAGCCTCCAGGGACTAGCGGGAGGTGTAGGCTCCTACAATGAGCAGTTCTTC,CASSLQGLAGGVGSYNEQFF
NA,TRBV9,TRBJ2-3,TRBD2,TGTGCCAGCAGCGTAGGGCTAGCGGGAGCATTGTTCACAGATACGCAGTATTTT,CASSVGLAGALFTDTQYF
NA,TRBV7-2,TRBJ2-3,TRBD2,TGTGCCAGCAGCTTGGGTCGGGAGGTCGGTGGGGATACGCAGTATTTT,CASSLGREVGGDTQYF
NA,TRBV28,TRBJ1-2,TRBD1,TGTGCCAGCAGTTTACAGGGACAGGGTCCCTATGGCTACACCTTC,CASSLQGQGPYGYTF
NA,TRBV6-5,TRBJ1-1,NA,TGTGCCAGCAGTTACAATAGGGGAATGAACACTGAAGCTTTCTTT,CASSYNRGMNTEAFF
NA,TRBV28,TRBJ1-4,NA,TGTGCCACTGGCCCTCCCGGCTTCGAAAAACTGTTTTTT,CATGPPGFEKLFF
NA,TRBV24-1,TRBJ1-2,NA,TGTGCCACCAGTGATTCGGGCGTCTATGGCTACACCTTC,CATSDSGVYGYTF
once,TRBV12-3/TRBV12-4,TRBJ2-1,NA,TGTGCCAGCGGGACGGTTAAGGATGAGCAGTTCTTC,CASGTVKDEQFF
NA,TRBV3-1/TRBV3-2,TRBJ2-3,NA,TGTGCCAGCAGCCAAGGAGTGGATACGCAGTATTTT,CASSQGVDTQYF
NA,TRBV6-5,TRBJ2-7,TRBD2,TGTGCCAGCAGACTCCTAGCGGGAGTTCGGGAGCAGTACTTC,CASRLLAGVREQYF
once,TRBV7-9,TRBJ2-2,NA,TGTGCCAGCAGTCGACCCCGAATGAACACCGGGGAGCTGTTTTTT,CASSRPRMNTGELFF
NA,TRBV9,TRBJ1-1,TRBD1,TGTGCCAGCAGCGTAGACCAGGGGGCGTCGTTAGCTGAAGCTTTCTTT,CASSVDQGASLAEAFF
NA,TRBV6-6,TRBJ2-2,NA,TGTGCCAGCAGTAAACCCAGGGACACCGGGGAGCTGTTTTTT,CASSKPRDTGELFF
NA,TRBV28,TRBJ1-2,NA,TGTGCCAGCAGTTTTTTAACTCTTTATGGCTACACCTTC,CASSFLTLYGYTF
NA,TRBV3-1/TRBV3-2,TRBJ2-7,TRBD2,TGTGCCAGCAGCCTTCGGACTAGCGGATCTAGCTCCTACGAGCAGTACTTC,CASSLRTSGSSSYEQYF
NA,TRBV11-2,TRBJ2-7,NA,TGTGCCAGCAGCCTCAACAGGGATTTGCCCTACGAGCAGTACTTC,CASSLNRDLPYEQYF
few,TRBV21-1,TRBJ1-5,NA,TGTGCCAGCAGCAACCGGGGAATAGAGGAGTGGCCCCAGCATTTT,CASSNRGIEEWPQHF
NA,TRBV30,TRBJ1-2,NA,TGTGCCTGGAGTGTACGGCAGGGGAATGGCTACACCTTC,CAWSVRQGNGYTF
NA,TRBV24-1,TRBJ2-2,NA,TGTGCCACCAGTGATTTACGCAGGGCGAACACCGGGGAGCTGTTTTTT,CATSDLRRANTGELFF
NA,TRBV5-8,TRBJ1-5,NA,TGTGCCAGCAGCCGACTACCGGCCGGGACTCTGGATCAGCCCCAGCATTTT,CASSRLPAGTLDQPQHF
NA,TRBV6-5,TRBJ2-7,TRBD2,TGTGCCAGCAGTTATGATCGGGGGGGGTACTACGAGCAGTACTTC,CASSYDRGGYYEQYF
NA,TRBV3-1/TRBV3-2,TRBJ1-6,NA,TGTGCCAGCAGCCAGTACACCCGCTCCTATAATTCACCCCTCCACTTT,CASSQYTRSYNSPLHF
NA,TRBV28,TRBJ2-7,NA,TGTGCCAGCAGTTTGTCCGGGACCGGTAGCTCCTACGAGCAGTACTTC,CASSLSGTGSSYEQYF
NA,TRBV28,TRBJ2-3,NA,TGTGCCAGCAGTTCCGATACGCAGTATTTT,CASSSDTQYF
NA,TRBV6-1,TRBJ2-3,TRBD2,TGTGCCAGCAGTGAGATACCTAGCGGGTTGGATACGCAGTATTTT,CASSEIPSGLDTQYF
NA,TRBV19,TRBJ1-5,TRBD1,TGTGCCAGTCGGACAGGCCACGGCAATCAGCCCCAGCATTTT,CASRTGHGNQPQHF
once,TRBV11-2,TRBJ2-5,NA,TGTGCCAGCAGCTTCACCGGGAGAATCCAAGAGACCCAGTACTTC,CASSFTGRIQETQYF
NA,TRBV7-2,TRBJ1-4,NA,TGTGCCAGCAGCTCAGAGGCTAATGAAAAACTGTTTTTT,CASSSEANEKLFF
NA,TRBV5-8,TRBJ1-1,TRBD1,TGTGCCAGCAGCTGGGGACAGCACAACACTGAAGCTTTCTTT,CASSWGQHNTEAFF
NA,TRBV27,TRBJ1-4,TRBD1,TGTGCCAGCAGTTTATCCTACGAACGGGACAGGGGTACTGAAAAACTGTTTTTT,CASSLSYERDRGTEKLFF
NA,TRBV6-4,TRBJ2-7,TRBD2,TGTGCCAGCAGTGACAAGCGGGAGAGATACGAGCAGTACTTC,CASSDKRERYEQYF
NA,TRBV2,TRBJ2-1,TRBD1,TGTGCCAGCAGATTGGACAGGGAATATGAGCAGTTCTTC,CASRLDREYEQFF
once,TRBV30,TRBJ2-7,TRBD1,TGTGCCTGGAGGGTTAGGGGGACAGGGCCCTACGAGCAGTACTTC,CAWRVRGTGPYEQYF
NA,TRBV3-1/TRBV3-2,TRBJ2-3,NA,TGTGCCAGCAGCCGCATGTCAAGCACAGATACGCAGTATTTT,CASSRMSSTDTQYF
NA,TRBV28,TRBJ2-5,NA,TGTGCCAGCAGTCCCACATTTAGTGGGGAGACCCAGTACTTC,CASSPTFSGETQYF
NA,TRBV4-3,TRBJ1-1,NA,TGCGCCAGCAGCCAAGACGGTGAAGGGATAGCTTTCTTT,CASSQDGEGIAFF
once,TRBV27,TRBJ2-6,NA,TGTGCCAGCTCAGCCGTCCCTGGGGCCAACGTCCTGACTTTC,CASSAVPGANVLTF
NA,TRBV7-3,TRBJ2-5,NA,TGTGCCAGCAGCTTATTCAGCCAAGAGACCCAGTACTTC,CASSLFSQETQYF
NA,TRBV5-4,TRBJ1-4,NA,TGTGCCAGCAGCTTTAGGGGGGATGGAAAACTGTTTTTT,CASSFRGDGKLFF
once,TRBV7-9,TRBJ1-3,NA,TGTGCCAGCAGCATAAGACAGTTCTCTGGAAACACCATATATTTT,CASSIRQFSGNTIYF
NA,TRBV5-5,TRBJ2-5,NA,TGTGCCAGCAGCCCGACATCCCCCGGGGAGACCCAGTACTTC,CASSPTSPGETQYF
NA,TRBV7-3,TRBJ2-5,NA,TGTGCCAGCAGCCCAGGACAGATAGAGACCCAGTACTTC,CASSPGQIETQYF
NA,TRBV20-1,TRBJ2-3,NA,TGCAGTGCAAAAAAGACAGATACGCAGTATTTT,CSAKKTDTQYF
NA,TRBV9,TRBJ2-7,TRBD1,TGTGCCAGCAGCGCAGGGGGCGCGGTGGGAGTCTCTCACGAGCAGTACTTC,CASSAGGAVGVSHEQYF
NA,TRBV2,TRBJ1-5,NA,TGTGCCAGCAGTGGTGTGAGGAATCAGCCCCAGCATTTT,CASSGVRNQPQHF
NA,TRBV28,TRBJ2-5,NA,TGTGCCACCCAGACTAATCGGCATGAGACCCAGTACTTC,CATQTNRHETQYF
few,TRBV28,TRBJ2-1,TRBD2,TGTGCCATCAAAAGCGGGAGTTCCTACAATGAGCAGTTCTTC,CAIKSGSSYNEQFF
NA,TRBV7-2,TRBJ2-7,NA,TGTGCCAGCAGCTTAGCGGACTACGAGCAGTACTTC,CASSLADYEQYF
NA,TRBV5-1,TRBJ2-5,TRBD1,TGCGCCAGCAGTCCACGGACAGGGTCCAACCAAGAGACCCAGTACTTC,CASSPRTGSNQETQYF
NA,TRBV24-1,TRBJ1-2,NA,TGTGCCACCAGTGACCGACAGTATGGCTACACCTTC,CATSDRQYGYTF
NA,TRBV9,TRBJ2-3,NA,TGTGCCAGCAGCGTTGGACCTAAAAGCACAGATACGCAGTATTTT,CASSVGPKSTDTQYF
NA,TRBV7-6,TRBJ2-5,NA,TGTGCCAGCAGCTTGCCTGCGCTCGTAGAGACCCAGTACTTC,CASSLPALVETQYF
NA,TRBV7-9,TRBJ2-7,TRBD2,TGTGCCAGCAGCTCGACTAGCGGGGACCCACGAAAGCAGTACTTC,CASSSTSGDPRKQYF
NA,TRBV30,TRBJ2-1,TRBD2,TGTGCCTCCGAACTAGCGGGAGGGGCCGGGGATGAGCAGTTCTTC,CASELAGGAGDEQFF
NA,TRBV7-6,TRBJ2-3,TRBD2,TGTGCCAGCAGCCCGAGGAGTAGCGGGAGGCTTTCAGATACGCAGTATTTT,CASSPRSSGRLSDTQYF
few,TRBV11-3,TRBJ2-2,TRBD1,TGTGCCAGCAGCTTTCGACAGGGTGTTGAGGAGCTGTTTTTT,CASSFRQGVEELFF
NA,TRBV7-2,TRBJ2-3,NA,TGTGCCAGCAGCGTGGGAATGGAAAGCACAGATACGCAGTATTTT,CASSVGMESTDTQYF
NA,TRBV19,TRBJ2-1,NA,TGTGCCAGTACCGCGACGGGATCGTTCTCCTACAATGAGCAGTTCTTC,CASTATGSFSYNEQFF
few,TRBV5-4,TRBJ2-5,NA,TGTGCCAGCACCATGCCAGGGGAAGAGACCCAGTACTTC,CASTMPGEETQYF